This T cell receptor (beta chain) was sequenced for a study of shared clonotypes between healthy human individuals. About the research overall: There were three CD4 naive, three CD4 memory, two CD8 naive and one CD8 memory plates per donor.

Libraries were prepared by immunoSEQ multiplex PCR; TCRdb keeps only in-frame clonotypes and omits some of them. The sample has approximately 2.4 million clones; more than 90% are singletons. Notes on this clone: The target antigen is unknown.

Findings and limits, study-wide: A handful of donors showed sharing of about 4.7% of naive CD4 clonotypes. As a rule, naive subsets had a larger estimated richness than memory subsets.

Only Caucasian adults living in Nashville, Tennessee served as donors. CDR1 is SGHNT and CDR2 is YENEEA in the germline V gene. Trimming shortened V by 1 base and J by 0 bases, and 13 bases separated the two germline ends. The CDR3 extends over 17 amino acids. The rearrangement uses TRBV11-3 and TRBJ1-3; a weak D match, TRBD1 (5 bases). The sequencing sample was made of naive CD4+ T cells sorted from blood. Subset defined: CD45RA+ positively selected. This TCR was sampled from a man between 18 and 35 years old in good health. The CDR3 spells CASSLGSGLNSGNTIYF. The CDR3 nucleotides are TGTGCCAGCAGCTTAGGGTCGGGACTGAACTCTGGAAACACCATATATTTT.